The rows below give T cell receptor beta chains drawn from one sample of a study of OX40 agonist ivuxolimab in advanced cancers. TCRdb keeps only in-frame clones here, not all; method: immunoSEQ multiplex PCR. The sample lists about 3,000 clones, roughly 79% seen once, with nearly 40% in the top ten. Sample: CD4+ or CD8+ T cells sorted from blood, taken in a trial of the OX40 agonist ivuxolimab. These receptors came from an adult with an advanced solid tumor such as melanoma, head and neck, liver or kidney cancer. CDR3s include the opening cysteine and the closing phenylalanine or tryptophan. D genes are given only for firm matches. The size field is filled for only some rows; it gives once, few, many or a size class.

V	D	J	size	CDR3	DNA
TRBV4-3	-	TRBJ2-7	-	CASSQDSRPSYEQYF	TGCGCCAGCAGCCAAGATTCCAGGCCGTCCTACGAGCAGTACTTC
TRBV9	-	TRBJ1-4	-	CASSPRRATNEKLFF	TGTGCCAGCAGTCCCCGCCGCGCAACTAATGAAAAACTGTTTTTT
TRBV10-3	TRBD2	TRBJ2-7	few	CAITSGGEDEQYF	TGTGCCATCACTAGCGGGGGGGAGGACGAGCAGTACTTC
TRBV5-5	-	TRBJ2-7	-	CASSLRQTYEQYF	TGTGCCAGCAGCTTGCGTCAGACCTACGAGCAGTACTTC
TRBV9	TRBD2	TRBJ2-1	-	CASNLAGGPYNEQFF	TGTGCCAGCAACCTAGCGGGGGGGCCCTACAATGAGCAGTTCTTC
TRBV19	TRBD1	TRBJ2-7	-	CASSIVYRGSLYEQYF	TGTGCCAGTAGTATAGTATACAGGGGGAGCCTTTACGAGCAGTACTTC
TRBV7-2	TRBD1	TRBJ2-1	-	CASSRTRPGQGTGEQFF	TGTGCCAGCAGCCGGACCAGACCGGGACAGGGGACAGGGGAGCAGTTCTTC
TRBV9	-	TRBJ2-7	once	CASSVGVPDEQYF	TGTGCCAGCAGCGTAGGTGTTCCCGACGAGCAGTACTTC
TRBV11-2	-	TRBJ2-3	-	CASSLEWENTQYF	TGTGCCAGCAGCTTAGAATGGGAAAATACGCAGTATTTT
TRBV14	TRBD1	TRBJ1-6	-	CASSPTPLTGGASPLHF	TGTGCCAGCAGCCCTACTCCACTGACAGGGGGCGCATCACCCCTCCACTTT
TRBV28	TRBD1	TRBJ2-7	-	CASRPGQGGYEQYF	TGTGCCAGCAGACCGGGACAGGGTGGCTACGAGCAGTACTTC
TRBV5-1	-	TRBJ1-2	-	CASSFGEGYTF	TGCGCCAGCAGCTTCGGCGAAGGCTACACCTTC
TRBV19	TRBD1	TRBJ1-6	-	CASRVTGAGDNSPLHF	TGTGCCAGTAGAGTTACAGGGGCCGGAGATAATTCACCCCTCCACTTT
TRBV10-3	-	TRBJ2-3	-	CAISPSDHPTDTQYF	TGTGCCATCAGTCCATCGGATCACCCCACAGATACGCAGTATTTT
TRBV5-1	-	TRBJ1-6	-	CASREPFQSDSPLHF	TGCGCCAGCAGAGAGCCTTTTCAGAGTGATTCACCCCTCCACTTT
TRBV28	-	TRBJ1-4	-	CASSEDMATNEKLFF	TGTGCCAGCAGTGAGGACATGGCAACTAATGAAAAACTGTTTTTT
TRBV7-2	-	TRBJ2-3	-	CASSFPTVPSTDTQYF	TGTGCCAGCAGCTTTCCCACAGTGCCTAGCACAGATACGCAGTATTTT
TRBV11-2	TRBD2	TRBJ2-5	few	CASSFVGGDQETQYF	TGTGCCAGCAGCTTTGTCGGGGGGGACCAAGAGACCCAGTACTTC
TRBV18	TRBD2	TRBJ2-7	-	CASSPGLDEQYF	TGTGCCAGCTCACCAGGACTAGACGAGCAGTACTTC
TRBV5-5	-	TRBJ2-1	-	CASSLASAGYNEQFF	TGTGCCAGCAGCTTAGCCTCGGCGGGGTACAATGAGCAGTTCTTC
TRBV28	-	TRBJ2-7	-	CASSSQVESEQYF	TGTGCCAGCAGTTCACAGGTAGAGAGCGAGCAGTACTTC
TRBV12-5	-	TRBJ2-3	once	CASGLSTDTQYF	TGTGCTAGTGGTTTGAGCACAGATACGCAGTATTTT
TRBV4-1	-	TRBJ1-2	few	CASSHADARYGYTF	TGCGCCAGCAGCCACGCGGACGCCCGCTATGGCTACACCTTC
TRBV5-5	-	TRBJ2-7	-	CASSFDLGGEQYF	TGTGCCAGCAGCTTTGATCTGGGGGGCGAGCAGTACTTC
TRBV5-4	-	TRBJ1-1	-	CASSLGRNTEAFF	TGTGCCAGCAGCTTAGGGAGGAACACTGAAGCTTTCTTT
TRBV6-5	-	TRBJ2-2	-	CASRGRGAGELFF	TGTGCCAGTAGGGGGAGAGGCGCCGGGGAGCTGTTTTTT
TRBV5-4	-	TRBJ2-1	-	CASSGGGNEQFF	TGTGCCAGCAGCGGCGGAGGCAATGAGCAGTTCTTC
TRBV18	-	TRBJ1-6	medium-sized	CASSSGRFSYNSPLHF	TGTGCCAGCTCGTCTGGGAGGTTCTCCTATAATTCACCCCTCCACTTT
TRBV13	-	TRBJ2-3	-	CASSRDRGAGDTQYF	TGTGCCAGCAGCCGAGACAGAGGAGCTGGAGATACGCAGTATTTT
TRBV11-2	-	TRBJ2-1	-	CASSFSPGAYNEQFF	TGTGCCAGCAGCTTTTCGCCAGGGGCGTATAATGAGCAGTTCTTC
TRBV4-1	TRBD1	TRBJ1-1	medium-sized	CASSHQQGDWTEAFF	TGCGCCAGCAGCCACCAACAGGGGGATTGGACTGAAGCTTTCTTT
TRBV7-9	TRBD1	TRBJ2-6	few	CASSPPDRGLTNVLTF	TGTGCCAGCAGCCCACCCGACAGGGGACTTACTAACGTCCTGACTTTC
TRBV27	-	TRBJ2-5	-	CASSSFPGAAGMTQYF	TGTGCCAGCAGTTCCTTTCCCGGGGCCGCCGGGATGACCCAGTACTTC
TRBV7-9	TRBD2	TRBJ2-7	-	CASSSPPTGGGYEQYF	TGTGCCAGCAGCTCCCCCCCGACGGGGGGTGGCTACGAGCAGTACTTC
TRBV27	-	TRBJ2-7	-	CASAVSSYEQYF	TGTGCCAGTGCAGTGAGCTCCTACGAGCAGTACTTC
TRBV2	-	TRBJ2-7	-	CASGSDEQYF	TGTGCCAGCGGGTCAGACGAGCAGTACTTC
TRBV19	-	TRBJ1-2	-	CASLRDNYGYTF	TGTGCCAGCCTCCGGGATAACTATGGCTACACCTTC
TRBV7-9	-	TRBJ1-1	few	CASSLEGTWTEAFF	TGTGCCAGCAGCTTAGAGGGGACTTGGACTGAAGCTTTCTTT
TRBV4-3	-	TRBJ2-7	-	CASSQVPGGGAYEQYF	TGCGCCAGCAGCCAAGTACCCGGGGGTGGGGCTTACGAGCAGTACTTC
TRBV28	-	TRBJ2-1	few	CASSLLPQEAYNEQFF	TGTGCCAGCAGTTTATTACCTCAGGAAGCCTACAATGAGCAGTTCTTC
TRBV9	-	TRBJ2-1	-	CASSVGRGNEQFF	TGTGCCAGCAGCGTAGGGAGGGGCAATGAGCAGTTCTTC
TRBV27	TRBD1	TRBJ2-7	-	CASGQGYEQYF	TGTGCCAGCGGACAGGGCTACGAGCAGTACTTC
TRBV12-5	-	TRBJ2-3	few	CASGPTTDTQYF	TGTGCTAGTGGACCAACCACAGATACGCAGTATTTT
TRBV25-1	-	TRBJ2-7	-	CASSLGGQGDEQYF	TGTGCCAGCAGCTTAGGAGGGCAGGGTGACGAGCAGTACTTC
TRBV29-1	TRBD1	TRBJ2-5	-	CSAGDRGETQYF	TGCAGCGCCGGGGACAGGGGAGAGACCCAGTACTTC
TRBV10-3	-	TRBJ2-5	-	CAIARQGGGQETQYF	TGTGCCATCGCGAGACAGGGAGGAGGGCAAGAGACCCAGTACTTC
TRBV29-1	TRBD1	TRBJ1-1	-	CSVEFLGRGSTEAFF	TGCAGCGTTGAGTTTTTAGGCAGGGGGAGCACTGAAGCTTTCTTT
TRBV7-9	-	TRBJ2-1	-	CASSLGTPNEQFF	TGTGCCAGCAGCTTGGGGACACCTAATGAGCAGTTCTTC
TRBV6-5	-	TRBJ1-4	-	CASSYAGNEKLFF	TGTGCCAGCAGTTACGCGGGGAATGAAAAACTGTTTTTT
TRBV19	-	TRBJ1-4	-	CASSTQGGEKLFF	TGTGCCAGTAGCACCCAGGGCGGGGAAAAACTGTTTTTT
TRBV2	-	TRBJ2-2	few	CASSEGVITDPHTGELFF	TGTGCCAGCAGTGAAGGGGTCATTACAGACCCCCACACCGGGGAGCTGTTTTTT
TRBV30	-	TRBJ1-4	-	CACSGGGVNEKLFF	TGTGCCTGTAGCGGGGGGGGCGTTAATGAAAAACTGTTTTTT
TRBV19	-	TRBJ2-2	-	CASSEFTAPGELFF	TGTGCCAGTAGTGAGTTCACAGCTCCCGGGGAGCTGTTTTTT
TRBV7-9	-	TRBJ1-5	-	CASSRGTSNQPQHF	TGTGCCAGCAGCCGGGGGACGAGCAATCAGCCCCAGCATTTT
TRBV28	-	TRBJ2-2	-	CASRRMNTGELFF	TGTGCCAGCAGAAGAATGAACACCGGGGAGCTGTTTTTT
TRBV13	-	TRBJ2-1	-	CASSSGGQGGYNEQFF	TGTGCCAGCAGCTCTGGTGGGCAGGGGGGTTACAATGAGCAGTTCTTC
TRBV7-7	-	TRBJ1-1	-	CASSLGTEAFF	TGTGCCAGCAGCCTGGGTACTGAAGCTTTCTTT
TRBV7-8	-	TRBJ1-4	few	CASSPAGSEKLFF	TGTGCCAGCAGCCCCGCCGGGAGCGAAAAACTGTTTTTT